This T cell receptor (beta chain) was sequenced during a study of T-cell reconstitution after alpha-beta-depleted transplantation in children (dated by TCRdb to about 2016). For the wider study: Using TCR repertoire profiling, the study quantitatively followed how T-cell immune reconstitution unfolded in children after TCRalphabeta/CD19-depleted allogeneic hematopoietic cell transplantation.

Via the germline V gene (reference sequence), CDR1 is DFQATT and CDR2 SNEGSKA. V and J lose 2 bases and 5 bases, and a span of 9 bases separates them. Inclusive of the bounding cysteine and phenylalanine, the CDR3 is 12 residues long. Only the CDR3 portion is preserved as DNA: 36 bases, with reading frame beginning at the first base. Points on this clonotype: What this receptor recognizes is not known. Nothing much larger sits one base from this clone, and base qualities are not available.

The receptor library was made with PCR. Sequencing used an Illumina HiSeq 2500. To normalize quantification of the TCRbeta repertoire, the TCR libraries were built with molecular barcoding that relied on unique molecular identifiers. In TCRdb, the public reads were trimmed at Q25 with fastp and aligned with MiXCR, with productive beta chains retained. Each CDR3 protein appears once, grouped with its most common genes and DNA. In this sample the table shows approximately 350,000 distinct CDR3 sequences, around 10% of which occur a single time. The top ten clones comprise roughly 2.5% of the sample. The chain is assembled from TRBV20-1 and TRBJ2-5, with the D gene too uncertain to name. The source material was PBMCs from the stem cell graft donor, sampled from the stem cell graft. This TCR was recovered from a human donor who donated a stem cell graft to a child with acute lymphoblastic leukemia. The bases read TGCAGTGCTAGACGTGACATCGAGACCCAGTACTTC. Its amino acids are CSARRDIETQYF.